The 7 T cell receptor beta chains presented below share a single source sample, sequenced in a study of blood T cell repertoires in COVID-19. Some clones are missing from TCRdb's copy, which holds only in-frame ones; the method was immunoSEQ multiplex PCR. Seen here are fewer than 500,000 clones, 81% observed once, and the top ten hold 1.1%. The sequenced sample consisted of peripheral blood. Receptor source: a human donor with acute or convalescent COVID-19. The donor label of this sample is uncertain.

This sequence joins TRBV24-1 and TRBJ2-2; 7 bases map to TRBD1. Germline values: CDR1 KGHDR, CDR2 SFDVKD. The CDR3 extends over 16 amino acids. V lost 5 bases, J lost 5 bases, and 10 bases stayed unmatched. This chain's CDR3 is CATSADRAFQTGELFF. DNA of the CDR3: TGTGCCACCAGTGCAGACAGGGCTTTTCAGACCGGGGAGCTGTTTTTT.

This clone has only a few counts. The J gene is TRBJ1-4, the V gene TRBV6-6; 8 nucleotides match TRBD1. Trimming cost V 6 bases and J 2 bases; bases outside gene matches: 2. The CDR3 sequence is 14 residues long. Germline V gene data show CDR1 as MNHNY and CDR2 as SVGAGI (reference sequence). CDR3: CASRSGGTNEKLFF. The CDR3 region has the DNA TGTGCCAGCAGGTCAGGGGGCACTAATGAAAAACTGTTTTTT.

The sample holds a few counts of this clone. The gene calls are TRBV30 and TRBJ1-4; no clear D. Trimming left V 0 bases short and J 8 bases short, with 10 bases between. The germline gives CDR1 GTSNPN, CDR2 SVGIG (reference sequence). The CDR3 loop spans 13 amino acids. The CDR3 loop reads CAWSVMGAEKLFF. CDR3 nucleotides: TGTGCCTGGAGTGTAATGGGAGCCGAAAAACTGTTTTTT.

The rearrangement links TRBV18 to TRBJ1-2; the D gene is possibly TRBD1 (5 bases). The CDR3 runs to 16 residues. The V gene lost 3 bases and the J gene lost 1 base, with 15 bases spanning the gap. Per the germline V gene, CDR1 is KGHSH and CDR2 is LQKENI. CDR3 loop: CASSPGSGSGNYGYTF. The DNA for the CDR3 is TGTGCCAGCTCACCCGGTTCAGGGTCGGGTAACTATGGCTACACCTTC.

The chain joins TRBV6-5 to TRBJ1-2, with 7 bases that match TRBD1. V was clipped by 4 bases and J by 0 bases; unmatched bases: 8. CDR1 MNHEY and CDR2 SVGAGI come from the germline V gene. The CDR3 sequence is 16 residues long. The CDR3 DNA follows: TGTGCCAGCAGTTCTGGCAGGGGGGCCCCTAACTATGGCTACACCTTC. It yields the protein CASSSGRGAPNYGYTF.

In this sample, this clone turned up once. This sequence joins TRBV4-1 and TRBJ1-5; D perhaps matches TRBD1 (5 bases). V was shortened by 1 base and J by 0 bases, with 16 bases between the two germline ends. Germline V gene data show CDR1 as MGHRA and CDR2 as YSYEKL. This CDR3 is built from 18 residues. As DNA, the CDR3 is TGCGCCAGCAGCCAAGCGGCGGGGCAGACCTATAGCAATCAGCCCCAGCATTTT. It translates to CASSQAAGQTYSNQPQHF.

The chain is built from TRBV18 and TRBJ2-1, with D possibly being TRBD1 (5 bases). V was clipped by 4 bases and J by 7 bases, with 17 bases between them. The germline gives CDR1 KGHSH, CDR2 LQKENI. The CDR3 length is 15 residues. The CDR3 reads CASSHNRLEGNEQFF. CDR3 DNA: TGTGCCAGCTCACACAACAGGCTCGAAGGGAATGAGCAGTTCTTC.